This T cell receptor (beta chain) was sequenced for a study of T cells in Graves' hyperthyroidism and ophthalmopathy. The study's findings and limits: Most thyroid-expanded clonotypes above 0.001 were also found in blood.

Blood was sampled at initial diagnosis of hyperthyroidism, prior to onset of any ophthalmopathy symptoms. PBMCs were obtained from over 8.5 ml fresh peripheral blood. What was amplified from RNA transcripts were TCR beta CDR3 regions. The TCR CDR3 was amplified in a first-round RT-PCR using the HTBI primer set. TCRdb recomputed calls from the multiplex PCR reads with MiXCR, one row per CDR3 protein. The sample contains 270,000 or so distinct CDR3 sequences, approximately 16% of which appear only once. CDR3 length: 16 residues. Germline-derived CDR1 and CDR2 are DFQATT and SNEGSKA (reference sequence). Concerning this clonotype: Its antigen is unidentified. This may stem from a read error, because a much larger clone lies one nucleotide away.

Sequencing was carried out using blood. This sequence originates from a woman aged 45 to 65 with Graves' hyperthyroidism that later progressed to Graves' ophthalmopathy. The rearrangement uses TRBV20-1 and TRBJ2-2, with 7 bases lining up with TRBD2. The CDR3: CSAPGVTSRNIGELFF. The DNA of the CDR3 is TGCAGTGCACCGGGGGTGACTAGCAGGAACATCGGGGAGCTGTTTTTT.